These 6 T cell receptor beta chains share one sample of origin, sequenced in a study of T cells in Graves' hyperthyroidism and ophthalmopathy. The investigators amplified TCR beta CDR3 regions from RNA transcripts. First-round RT-PCR with HTBI primers amplified the TCR CDR3 region. TCRdb re-derived calls from the multiplex PCR reads in MiXCR, one entry per CDR3 protein. The sample yields about 520,000 distinct CDR3 sequences, around 20% seen once. Sequenced input: blood. These receptors all stem from a man younger than 35 with Graves' hyperthyroidism.

This clonotype was recorded at least ten times. The gene calls are TRBV2 and TRBJ1-1, with 7 positions matching TRBD1. The CDR3 is made up of 13 amino acids. V lost 6 bases, J lost 4 bases, and 5 bases stayed unmatched. Per the germline V gene, CDR1 is SNHLY and CDR2 is FYNNEI. CDR3 coding DNA: TGTGCCAGCAGGAGGGGGCGCGGCACTGAAGCTTTCTTT. It codes for CASRRGRGTEAFF.

The V call is TRBV12-3 or TRBV12-4, the J call TRBJ2-5; TRBD2 matches 10 bases. This CDR3 comprises 16 residues. V lost 6 bases, J lost 5 bases, and 12 bases stayed unmatched. In DNA form, the CDR3 reads TGTGCCAGCAGCTGGGGTCTAGCGGGAGTCGGGGAGACCCAGTACTTC. It is translated as CASSWGLAGVGETQYF.

This clonotype came up a few times. V is TRBV27 and J is TRBJ1-1; D not resolved. The CDR3 covers 15 residues. From germline, CDR1 is MNHEY and CDR2 SMNVEV (reference sequence). The V end was cut by 6 bases, the J end by 0 bases, with 14 bases between. The CDR3 bases are TGTGCCAGCAGGGGATTCGGGGTGGTGAACACTGAAGCTTTCTTT. Translation gives CASRGFGVVNTEAFF.

In its sample, this clonotype was seen many times. The chain is built from TRBV20-1 and TRBJ1-5; D is uncertain. V was pared by 3 bases and J by 4 bases, with 16 bases between. The germline V gene has CDR1 DFQATT and CDR2 SNEGSKA (reference sequence). The CDR3 runs to 15 residues. This chain's CDR3 is CSARAGRFRNQPQHF. The CDR3 nucleotides read TGCAGTGCTAGGGCTGGACGGTTTCGGAATCAGCCCCAGCATTTT.

This clonotype was seen at least ten times. Written as DNA, the CDR3 is TGTGCCACCAGCCGTGCACAGGGTTACGAGCAGTACTTC. It yields the protein CATSRAQGYEQYF. The chain carries TRBV24-1 and TRBJ2-7, with a weak D call TRBD1 (6 bases). V gave up 7 bases and J gave up 4 bases, with 13 bases separating them. There are 13 residues in the CDR3. CDR1 is KGHDR and CDR2 is SFDVKD in the germline V gene.

There are a few counts of this clonotype. The chain links TRBV9 to TRBJ2-7; 12 bases align to TRBD2. V dropped 4 bases and J dropped 4; count of bases not matched to a gene: 9. Germline CDR1 reads SGDLS; CDR2 reads YYNGEE. This CDR3 is 16 amino acids long. The CDR3 DNA reads as TGTGCCAGCAGCCCCGCAGGGCTAGCGGGAGGGTACGAGCAGTACTTC. This encodes CASSPAGLAGGYEQYF.